The present T cell receptor (beta chain) was sequenced within a study of shared clonotypes between healthy human individuals. CDR3 length: 15 amino acids. V lost 3 bases, J lost 3 bases, and 6 bases stayed unmatched. Germline V gene data show CDR1 as SGHRS and CDR2 as YFSETQ. Profiled with immunoSEQ multiplex PCR; TCRdb holds only in-frame clones, not every one. Here the sample spans some 1.1 million clones, 60% to 85% being singletons. The origin of this receptor is a man aged 18 to 30 in good health. Some clones in this sample may be carry-over from other donors' samples. This sequence joins TRBV5-1 and TRBJ2-3, with TRBD2 matching over 8 bases. The specimen sequenced was memory CD4+ T cells from PBMCs. The subset is: CD45RA-negative fraction. This chain's CDR3 is CASSSGTRVTDTQYF. As DNA, the CDR3 is TGCGCCAGCAGCTCCGGGACTAGGGTTACAGATACGCAGTATTTT.